Reported below is one T cell receptor (beta chain). Antigen specificity is unknown. The sample comes from a study of T cell responses to AZD1222 COVID-19 vaccine. CDR1 and CDR2 from the germline V gene are SGHAT and FQNNGV. The V end lost 4 bases, the J end lost 9 bases, and 19 bases lay between the germline ends. The CDR3 is 15 amino acids. Study results and caveats: An increase in Spike-specific TCR breadth and depth was observed after two AZD1222 doses. It was only a handful of AZD1222 recipients who were seropositive at baseline. Donors skewed white British and female; clonal diversity was possibly underestimated. The study reported that nearly half of spike-specific TCRs target unmutated variant regions.

Data came from immunoSEQ multiplex PCR; TCRdb stores just in-frame clones and leaves some out. Its clone listing holds around 140,000 clones. This receptor was identified in an adult in good health. Source material: peripheral blood. J is TRBJ2-1 and V is TRBV11-2; the D gene is possibly TRBD1 (6 bases). CDR3 protein: CASSSVLQGSGEQFF. DNA of the CDR3: TGTGCCAGCAGCTCAGTATTACAGGGAAGTGGTGAGCAGTTCTTC.